The clone carrying this T cell receptor beta chain appeared once. Its target is not known. The data belong to a study of radiotherapy plus CTLA-4 blockade in lung cancer. Overall study context: The study recorded objective responses in approximately 19% of patients and disease control in 31%.

General observations from the study: TCR clones originating in tumors grew in number in blood after radiotherapy plus ipilimumab.

Chemo-refractory metastatic non-small-cell lung cancer patients were treated with focal radiation plus CTLA-4 blockade with ipilimumab. The assay was immunoSEQ multiplex PCR, and TCRdb's table has in-frame clones only and misses some. The top ten hold 5.5% to 7% of the sample, which has over 100,000 clones, approximately 90% seen once. Germline assignment: CDR1 MNHEY and CDR2 SMNVEV (reference sequence). The CDR3 loop spans 15 amino acids. J lost 8 bases, V lost 4 bases, and 10 bases had no gene match. The chain employs TRBV27 and TRBJ1-2, with 10 nucleotides matching TRBD1. This clonotype was obtained from a human donor with non-small cell lung cancer that progressed on radiotherapy plus ipilimumab. Sequences were derived from peripheral blood, sampled from a patient treated with radiotherapy plus ipilimumab. The CDR3 here is CASSSAGQGTFGYTF. The CDR3 bases are TGTGCCAGCAGTTCAGCGGGACAGGGGACGTTCGGCTACACCTTC.